This T cell receptor (beta chain) was found in a study of blood T cell repertoires in COVID-19. Study at large: The United States, Italy and Spain supplied acute and convalescent COVID-19 samples. Nucleic acid was either cDNA or gDNA, and it came from T cells, B-cell-depleted T cells, or PBMCs.

Germline V lookup: CDR1 MGHRA, CDR2 YSYEKL. V lost 0 bases, J lost 8 bases, and 11 bases stayed unmatched. This CDR3 has 17 amino acids. Original handling: The assay estimated nucleated cells by amplifying reference gene primers. The protocol was immunoSEQ multiplex PCR, while the TCRdb copy is restricted to in-frame clones and leaves out a portion. From that table come the V and J calls and clone size; the DNA was used to work out D and trimming. The table records 100,000 to 150,000 clones, roughly 86% of them present only once. This TCR derives from a woman aged 55 to 70 with acute or convalescent COVID-19. The chain carries TRBV4-1 and TRBJ2-1; TRBD2 matches at 9 bases. Sequencing was performed on peripheral blood. This CDR3 is CASSQDRAGGGSDEQFF. In DNA, the CDR3 is TGCGCCAGCAGCCAAGATCGAGCGGGAGGTGGTTCTGATGAGCAGTTCTTC.